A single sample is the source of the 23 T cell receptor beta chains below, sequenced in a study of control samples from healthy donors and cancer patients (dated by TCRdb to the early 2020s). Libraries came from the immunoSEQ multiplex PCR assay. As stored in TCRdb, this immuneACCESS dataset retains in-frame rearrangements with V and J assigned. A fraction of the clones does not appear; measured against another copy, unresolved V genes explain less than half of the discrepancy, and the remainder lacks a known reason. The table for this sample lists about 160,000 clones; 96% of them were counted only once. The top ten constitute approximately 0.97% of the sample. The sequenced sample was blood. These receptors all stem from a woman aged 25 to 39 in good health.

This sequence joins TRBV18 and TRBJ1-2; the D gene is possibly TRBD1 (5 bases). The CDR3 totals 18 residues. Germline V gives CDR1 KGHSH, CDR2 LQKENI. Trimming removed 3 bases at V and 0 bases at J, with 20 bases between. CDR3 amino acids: CASSPGPGTGGSNYGYTF. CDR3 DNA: TGTGCCAGCTCACCGGGGCCCGGCACCGGAGGTTCTAACTATGGCTACACCTTC.

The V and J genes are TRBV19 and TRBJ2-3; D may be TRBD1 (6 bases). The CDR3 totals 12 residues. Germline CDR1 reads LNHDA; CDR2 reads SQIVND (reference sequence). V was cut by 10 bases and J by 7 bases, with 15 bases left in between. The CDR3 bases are TGTGCCACGCGGCAAGGGACAAATACGCAGTATTTT. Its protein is CATRQGTNTQYF. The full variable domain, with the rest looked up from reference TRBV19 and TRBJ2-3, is DGGITQSPKYLFRKEGQNVTLSCEQNLNHDAMYWYRQDPGQGLRLIYYSQIVNDFQKGDIAEGYSVSREKKESFPLTVTSAQKNPTAFYLCATRQGTNTQYFGPGTRLTVL.

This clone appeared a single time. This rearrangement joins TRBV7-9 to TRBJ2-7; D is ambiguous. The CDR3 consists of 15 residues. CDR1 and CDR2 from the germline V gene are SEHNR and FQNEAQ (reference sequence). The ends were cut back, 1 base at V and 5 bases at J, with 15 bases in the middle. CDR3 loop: CASSLDWAEANEQYF. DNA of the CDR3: TGTGCCAGCAGCTTAGACTGGGCAGAGGCCAACGAGCAGTACTTC.

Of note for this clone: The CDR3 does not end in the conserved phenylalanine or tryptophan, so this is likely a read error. CDR3 nucleotide sequence: TGTGCCAGCAGTCCCCGGGAGCTCTATGGCTACACCCCC. This encodes CASSPRELYGYTP. The rearrangement links TRBV28 to TRBJ1-2; D remains unclear. The CDR3 sequence is 13 residues long. Germline CDR1 MDHEN, CDR2 SYDVKM. V lost 5 bases and J 4 bases, leaving 11 bases between the germline ends.

Here the CDR3 reads CASSVDSSVGVADTQYF. The CDR3 DNA reads TGTGCCAGCAGCGTAGATAGTAGCGTAGGGGTCGCAGATACGCAGTATTTT. V gene TRBV9 combines with J gene TRBJ2-3, with D perhaps matching TRBD1 or TRBD2 (5 bases each). There are 17 residues in the CDR3. Looked up from germline, CDR1 is SGDLS and CDR2 is YYNGEE. V lost 0 bases, J lost 4 bases, and 18 bases lay in between.

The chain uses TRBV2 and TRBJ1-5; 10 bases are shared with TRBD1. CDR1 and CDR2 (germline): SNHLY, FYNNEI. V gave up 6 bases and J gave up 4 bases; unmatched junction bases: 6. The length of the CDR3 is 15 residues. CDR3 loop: CASSYGTGVNQPQHF. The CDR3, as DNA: TGTGCCAGCAGCTATGGGACAGGGGTGAATCAGCCCCAGCATTTT.

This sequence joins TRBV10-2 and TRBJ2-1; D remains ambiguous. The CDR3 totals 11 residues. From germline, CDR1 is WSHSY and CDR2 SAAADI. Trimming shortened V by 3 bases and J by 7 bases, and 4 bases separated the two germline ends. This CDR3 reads CASSDGNEQFF. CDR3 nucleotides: TGCGCCAGCAGTGACGGGAATGAGCAGTTCTTC.

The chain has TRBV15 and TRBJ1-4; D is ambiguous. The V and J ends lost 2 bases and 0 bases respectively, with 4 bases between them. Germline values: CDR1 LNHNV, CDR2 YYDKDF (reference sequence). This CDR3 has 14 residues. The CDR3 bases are TGTGCCACCAGCAGATACGCAACTAATGAAAAACTGTTTTTT. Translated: CATSRYATNEKLFF.

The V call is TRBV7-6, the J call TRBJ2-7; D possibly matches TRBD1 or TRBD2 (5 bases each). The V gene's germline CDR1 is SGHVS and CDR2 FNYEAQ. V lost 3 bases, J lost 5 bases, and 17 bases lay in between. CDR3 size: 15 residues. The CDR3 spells CASSLGVGPSHEQYF. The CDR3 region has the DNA TGTGCCAGCAGCTTGGGCGTGGGACCCTCGCACGAGCAGTACTTC.

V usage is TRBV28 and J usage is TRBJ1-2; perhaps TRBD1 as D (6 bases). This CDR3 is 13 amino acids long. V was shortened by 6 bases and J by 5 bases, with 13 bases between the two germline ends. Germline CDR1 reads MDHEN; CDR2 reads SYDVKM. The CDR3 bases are TGTGCCAGCAGAACAACACAGGGATATGGCTACACCTTC. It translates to CASRTTQGYGYTF.

This CDR3 is CASSLSQSNQPQHF. The CDR3 nucleotides are TGTGCCAGCAGCTTAAGCCAGAGCAATCAGCCCCAGCATTTT. The V gene is TRBV5-6, the J gene TRBJ1-5; no reliable D call. V was shortened by 2 bases and J by 1 base, with 7 bases between the two germline ends. This CDR3 region has 14 residues. Germline assignment: CDR1 SGHDT and CDR2 YYEEEE.

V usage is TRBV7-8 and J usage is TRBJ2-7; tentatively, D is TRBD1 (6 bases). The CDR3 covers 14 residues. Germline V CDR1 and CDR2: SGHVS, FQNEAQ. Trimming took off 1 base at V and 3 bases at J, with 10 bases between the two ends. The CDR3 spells CASSLGQENYEQYF. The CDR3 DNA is TGTGCCAGCAGCTTAGGACAGGAGAACTACGAGCAGTACTTC.

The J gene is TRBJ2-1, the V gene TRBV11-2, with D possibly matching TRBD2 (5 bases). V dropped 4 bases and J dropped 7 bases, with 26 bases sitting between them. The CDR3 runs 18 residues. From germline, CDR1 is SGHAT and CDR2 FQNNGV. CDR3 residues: CASSYERSSFLRGNEQFF. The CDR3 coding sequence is TGTGCCAGCAGCTACGAGCGGAGTAGCTTCTTAAGAGGTAATGAGCAGTTCTTC.

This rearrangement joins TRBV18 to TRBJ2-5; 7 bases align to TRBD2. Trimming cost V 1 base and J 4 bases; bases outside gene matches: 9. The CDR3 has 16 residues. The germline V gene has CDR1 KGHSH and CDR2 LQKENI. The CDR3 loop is CASSPRLASGTETQYF. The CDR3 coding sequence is TGTGCCAGCTCACCACGGTTGGCGAGCGGGACAGAGACCCAGTACTTC. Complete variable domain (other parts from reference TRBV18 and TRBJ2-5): NAGVMQNPRHLVRRRGQEARLRCSPMKGHSHVYWYRQLPEEGLKFMVYLQKENIIDESGMPKERFSAEFPKEGPSILRIQQVVRGDSAAYFCASSPRLASGTETQYFGPGTRLLVL.

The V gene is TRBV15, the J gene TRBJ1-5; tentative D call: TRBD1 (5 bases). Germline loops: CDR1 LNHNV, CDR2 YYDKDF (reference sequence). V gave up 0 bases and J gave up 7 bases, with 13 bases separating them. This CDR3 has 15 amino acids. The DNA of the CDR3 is TGTGCCACCAGCAGAGATCGGGGCGGGGACCAGCCCCAGCATTTT. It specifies CATSRDRGGDQPQHF.

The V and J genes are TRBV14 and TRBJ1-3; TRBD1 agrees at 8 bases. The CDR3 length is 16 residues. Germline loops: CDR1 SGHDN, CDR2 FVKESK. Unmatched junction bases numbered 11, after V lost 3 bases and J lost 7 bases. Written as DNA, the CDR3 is TGTGCCAGCAGCCACCCTCGGACAGGGACGGCGAACACCATATATTTT. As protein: CASSHPRTGTANTIYF. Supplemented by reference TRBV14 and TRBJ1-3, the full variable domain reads EAGVTQFPSHSVIEKGQTVTLRCDPISGHDNLYWYRRVMGKEIKFLLHFVKESKQDESGMPNNRFLAERTGGTYSTLKVQPAELEDSGVYFCASSHPRTGTANTIYFGEGSWLTVV.

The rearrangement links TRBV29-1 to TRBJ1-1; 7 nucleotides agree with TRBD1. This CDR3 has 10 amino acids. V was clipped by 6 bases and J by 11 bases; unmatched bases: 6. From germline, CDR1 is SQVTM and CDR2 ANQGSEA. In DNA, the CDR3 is TGCAGCGTGACCCAGGGGGTGGCTTTCTTT. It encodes CSVTQGVAFF.

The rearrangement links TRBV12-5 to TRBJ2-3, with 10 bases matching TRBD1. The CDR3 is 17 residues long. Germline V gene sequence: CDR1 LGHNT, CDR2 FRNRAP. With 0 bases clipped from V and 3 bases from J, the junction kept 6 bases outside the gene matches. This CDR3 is CASGLVIGDRGTDTQYF. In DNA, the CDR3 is TGTGCTAGTGGTTTGGTGATAGGGGACAGGGGAACAGATACGCAGTATTTT.

DNA for the CDR3: TGTGCCAGTAGTACCGGGACACGGAGTGGGCCCCAGCATTTT. This gives the protein CASSTGTRSGPQHF. This chain uses TRBV19 with TRBJ1-5, with D possibly matching TRBD1 (6 bases). The V and J ends lost 4 bases and 9 bases respectively, with 16 bases between them. The CDR3 extends over 14 amino acids. Germline CDR1 LNHDA, CDR2 SQIVND (reference sequence). Together with reference TRBV19 and TRBJ1-5, the CDR3 gives the full variable domain: DGGITQSPKYLFRKEGQNVTLSCEQNLNHDAMYWYRQDPGQGLRLIYYSQIVNDFQKGDIAEGYSVSREKKESFPLTVTSAQKNPTAFYLCASSTGTRSGPQHFGDGTRLSIL.

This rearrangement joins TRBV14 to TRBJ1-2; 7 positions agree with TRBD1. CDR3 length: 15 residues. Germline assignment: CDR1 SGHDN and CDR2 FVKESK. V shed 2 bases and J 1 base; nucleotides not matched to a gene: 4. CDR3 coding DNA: TGTGCCAGCAGCCAACCGGGACAGAGTAACTATGGCTACACCTTC. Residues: CASSQPGQSNYGYTF. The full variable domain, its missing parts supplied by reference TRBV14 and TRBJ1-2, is EAGVTQFPSHSVIEKGQTVTLRCDPISGHDNLYWYRRVMGKEIKFLLHFVKESKQDESGMPNNRFLAERTGGTYSTLKVQPAELEDSGVYFCASSQPGQSNYGYTFGSGTRLTVV.

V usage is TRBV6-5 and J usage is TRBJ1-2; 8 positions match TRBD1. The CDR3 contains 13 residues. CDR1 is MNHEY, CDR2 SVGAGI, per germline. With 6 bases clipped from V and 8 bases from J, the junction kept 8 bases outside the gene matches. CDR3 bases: TGTGCCAGCAGACCCATCGGACAGGGCGGCTACACCTTC. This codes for CASRPIGQGGYTF.

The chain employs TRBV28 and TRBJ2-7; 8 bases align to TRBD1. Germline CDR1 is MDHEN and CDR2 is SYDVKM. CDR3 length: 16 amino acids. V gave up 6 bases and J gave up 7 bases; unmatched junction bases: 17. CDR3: CASRSAGTGPGFEQYF. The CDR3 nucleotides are TGTGCCAGCAGGTCGGCCGGGACAGGCCCGGGGTTTGAGCAGTACTTC.

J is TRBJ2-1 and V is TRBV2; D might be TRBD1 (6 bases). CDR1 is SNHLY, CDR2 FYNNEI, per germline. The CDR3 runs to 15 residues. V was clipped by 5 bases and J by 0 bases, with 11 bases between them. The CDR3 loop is CASSKGERSYNEQFF. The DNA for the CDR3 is TGTGCCAGCAGTAAGGGGGAGCGCTCCTACAATGAGCAGTTCTTC.